This TCR beta chain was captured by sequencing in a study of cytomegalovirus exposure and HLA in healthy donors (dated by TCRdb to 2017 to 2019). About the investigation overall: According to an earlier analysis of 587 of the donors, 200 million or so T cells yielded approximately 120 million unique TCR beta sequences and 276 Gb of sequence data. An early release that covered several hundred HLA-typed donors contained about 300 gigabases of sequencing data and tens of millions of unique TCR sequences. Of the roughly 430 genotyped donors, 65% to 90% fell in the genetic ancestry cluster associated with self-reported Caucasian donors. The study aimed to test whether signatures of past pathogen exposure could be identified by cataloging public T cell receptors. Using immunosequencing, the study profiled T cell repertoires from roughly 650 subjects and related those repertoires to cytomegalovirus serostatus. Along with the approximately 700-subject first cohort, a separate validation cohort of 120 different subjects was used. High-throughput TCR immunosequencing, statistical association of individual TCRs with disease status, and machine learning were combined to predict cytomegalovirus infection status. A later analysis re-examined previously published TCR beta repertoires from just over 650 donors and added high-resolution HLA genotyping to investigate patterns of TCR occurrence. The later analysis used no new phenotypic data to find candidate immune exposures, relying instead on TCR beta sequences and their occurrence across donors. To decide whether each TCR beta V gene segment behaved as functional or pseudogenic, an earlier analysis of 587 of the donors relied on high-throughput TCR beta sequencing. Donor age, sex, ethnicity and CMV serostatus were compiled together with the repertoire data. A later genetic analysis took genome-wide SNP genotypes for 398 of the 666 donors and used that subset as a discovery cohort. Every discovery cohort repertoire had been produced on one sequencing platform. Both class I and class II loci were covered by HLA typing, at four-digit resolution. The number of donors typed differed by locus, with roughly 620-630 for A, B, C, DRB1 and DQB1, 522 for DQA1, 606 for DPA1, and 472 for DPB1. About five DR-DQ haplotypes were treated as single units for association and clustering because of strong linkage in the cohort. Among several hundred genotyped donors of the cohort, an average of roughly 230,000 unique TCR beta nucleotide sequences was sequenced per donor, of which about 20% were non-productive.

This clone was seen only once. Its cognate antigen has yet to be identified. Base qualities were left out, and no much larger clone turns up one base away. The cohort was made up of 650 to 700 healthy bone marrow donors. At the time of sampling, every cohort member was nominally healthy, though immune exposures that went unrecorded were likely present. The donor was CMV seropositive and was included in the group of 250 to 300 seropositive cohort members. A peripheral blood sample was provided by each donor, and peripheral blood mononuclear cells were used for TCR beta sequencing. Genomic DNA was extracted from the blood cell samples with the Qiagen DNeasy Blood Extraction Kit. Study-wide findings and limitations: In a later genetic analysis, a missense DCLRE1C variant was associated with V-gene and J-gene trimming of TCR beta chains, and the association was replicated in an independent cohort. A few of the identified cytomegalovirus-associated TCR beta chains were confirmed in vitro to be specific for cytomegalovirus antigens. Strong co-occurrence of HLA alleles, especially DR and DQ, made assigning TCR associations to individual alleles difficult. Across donors, most TCR sequences were observed very rarely, whereas some public TCRs were present in many individuals. In a later analysis, HLA-associated TCR beta chains showed more clonal expansion and lower generation probabilities than non-associated chains that were equally common. Sequencing depth was assumed to be roughly uniform across donors in the presence/absence analyses, though that assumption may not hold. According to a later analysis, most CMV-associated TCR beta chains appeared to be HLA-restricted, and the HLA associations seemed to be driven largely by CMV exposure. Linkage disequilibrium might explain the correlated functional status among segregating V segments, but an unknown experimental factor could not be excluded. Because counts were too low, seventeen rarely observed V segments, including chromosome 9 orphons, were excluded from the earlier analysis of 587 of the donors. CMV serostatus was the only immune exposure information available for the cohort. A further reported finding was that TCR beta sequences accurately predicted the HLA-A and HLA-B alleles for most subjects in the first cohort. Compared with the roughly 670-donor mean, donors in an Asian-associated ancestry cluster had fewer N-insertions in productive TCRs, according to a later genetic analysis. A cluster of highly shared sequence variants was judged likely to represent a technical artifact of the sequencing pipeline. In the study, about 150 TCR beta chains were listed as associated with cytomegalovirus. A later analysis found that TCR association rates varied across HLA loci, with DRB1 alleles showing the most associated TCRs and HLA-C alleles the fewest. Several of the top co-occurrence clusters appeared to be linked to parvovirus B19, influenza, CMV and Epstein-Barr virus, according to a later analysis. In this cohort, only TCR beta chains were sequenced, and detectable features were limited by the absence of alpha or paired-chain data. At a false discovery rate of 0.05, a later analysis linked 15,000 to 20,000 TCR beta sequences to specific HLA alleles. In an earlier analysis of around 600 of the donors, most TCR beta V segments appeared in productive rearrangements about 90% or about 30% of the time, broadly matching IMGT annotations. According to the authors, the approach could potentially be generalized to other disease states and immunological phenotypes. Because HLA typing was missing for some donors at each locus, association tests included only the typed subset. In both the original and validation cohorts, the classifier was reported to diagnose cytomegalovirus status with high specificity and sensitivity.

The protocol used for the library was the immunoSEQ multiplex PCR assay. For the multiplex PCR, a mixture combining 60 forward primers for TCR Vbeta segments and 13 reverse primers for TCR Jbeta segments was used. A multiplex PCR assay on genomic DNA amplified the CDR3 region of rearranged TCR beta genes. The Illumina HiSeq System was used to sequence the amplified TCR beta libraries as 87-base-pair reads. The original pipeline was this. Across the 500 to 750 repertoires, a later analysis counted roughly 77 million unique TCR beta chains, 8.5 million to 12 million of which were shared by at least two donors. To remove PCR and sequencing errors, raw reads were error-corrected and collapsed into unique sequences using a nearest-neighbor algorithm that merged closely related sequences. V, D and J gene segments were assigned by aligning CDR3 sequences to IMGT reference sequences. For a sequence to be retained, a match of at least six nucleotides was required to both a V gene segment and a J gene segment. Rearrangements were called productive when the CDR3 lacked stop codons and stayed in frame with V and J; all others were non-productive. CDR3 was defined according to IMGT convention as the region running from the second conserved V-encoded cysteine to the conserved J-encoded phenylalanine. Sequences without an unambiguous match to a single V gene segment were excluded from the earlier analysis of 500 to 700 of the donors. In an earlier analysis of some 590 of the donors, a V segment was called functional when productive rearrangements were above 56.7%, and segregating when the standard deviation between donors exceeded 5%. A statistical classification framework was built for diagnosing cytomegalovirus status from the catalog of TCR beta chain sequences. A later analysis assigned V and J genes by comparing TCR nucleotide sequences with IMGT/GENE-DB human TR gene sequences. Using the TCRdist pipeline, a later analysis assigned CDR3 sequences along with most-parsimonious VDJ recombination scenarios. In a later analysis, each TCR beta chain was defined by its CDR3 amino acid sequence together with its V-gene family, and reads lacking a unique V-gene family were excluded. To address suspected cross-contamination and a sequencing artifact, a later analysis removed around 600 highly shared, low-generation-probability nucleotide sequences. For each public chain, a later analysis derived a clonal expansion index from normalized ranks of inferred template counts within each repertoire. Generation probabilities in a later analysis came from a VDJ recombination model fitted to out-of-frame rearrangements, and those results were checked against IGoR. Hypergeometric tests were used in a later analysis to score TCR-TCR, TCR-HLA and TCR-CMV co-occurrence, with a repertoire-size bias correction applied to the TCR pairs. False discovery rates were estimated in a later analysis by permuting HLA or CMV assignments 20 times. In a later analysis, co-occurring TCRs were grouped with DBSCAN, and TCRdist sequence similarity was added when clustering was performed within HLA-allele-positive subsets. Repertoires with fewer than 30,000 or more than 120,000 public chains were left out of co-occurrence clustering, as were a handful of repertoires with anomalous nucleotide sharing. TCRdb re-hosts the immuneACCESS table, in-frame sequences only. Its copies lack some clones; in the studies checked, an unresolved V gene accounts for under half of them, and the cause for the rest is not known. V, J and clone size derive from that table, while D and trimming were established from the DNA sequence. Recorded for this sample are under 250,000 clones; 82% of them occurred a single time. The ten top clones hold about 6.1% of the sample.

This TCR derives from a man aged 40-49 years in good health and CMV-seropositive. The specimen was PBMCs.

The DNA reads TGTGCCAGCAGTTTCTCCCTGCCGGGCACTGAAGCTTTCTTT. Its translation is CASSFSLPGTEAFF. The V and J segments used are TRBV6-5 and TRBJ1-1, with the identity of the D gene unclear. V was cut back by 4 bases and J by 4 bases, leaving a gap of 13 bases between them. The CDR3 runs 14 amino acids, cysteine and phenylalanine included. The DNA shown is the 42-base CDR3, in frame from base 1. The germline V gene sets CDR1 to MNHEY and CDR2 to SVGAGI.